Listed below are T cell receptor beta chains from one sample, sequenced in a study of shared clonotypes between healthy human individuals. Assay used: immunoSEQ multiplex PCR; TCRdb lists only in-frame clones, some missing. The sample carries around 1.4 million clones, approximately 98.5% recorded once. The sample was naive CD4+ T cells sorted from blood. The receptors stem from a man aged 30 to 45 in good health. Each CDR3 is given with its conserved first and last residue. Fields, in order: clone size, D gene, J gene, V gene, CDR3 DNA, CDR3 protein. D genes are given only for firm matches. Clone size is stated in some rows and not others, as once, few, many or a class when expanded.

NA,NA,TRBJ1-2,TRBV28,TGTGCCAGCAGTACAGCCGGGACACCCGCTTTTCGCTACACCTTC,CASSTAGTPAFRYTF
NA,NA,TRBJ2-4,TRBV11-2,TGTGCCAGCAGCCATAGAATGGCCAAAAACATTCAGTACTTC,CASSHRMAKNIQYF
NA,TRBD1,TRBJ2-2,TRBV7-2,TGTGCCAGCAGTTTGGACAGGAGAAATACCGGGGAGCTGTTTTTT,CASSLDRRNTGELFF
once,NA,TRBJ2-1,TRBV6-1,TGTGCCAGCAGCGCCCGGCAACGCTCCTACAATGAGCAGTTCTTC,CASSARQRSYNEQFF
NA,NA,TRBJ1-1,TRBV15,TGTGCCACCAGCAGAGATGGCAACACTGAAGCTTTCTTT,CATSRDGNTEAFF
once,NA,TRBJ2-3,TRBV6-1,TGTGCCAGCAGTGGTGGCACCAACACAGATACGCAGTATTTT,CASSGGTNTDTQYF
few,NA,TRBJ2-7,TRBV7-9,TGTGCCAGCAGCCTAAGCTCCTACGAGCAGTACTTC,CASSLSSYEQYF
NA,TRBD2,TRBJ2-1,TRBV28,TGTGCCAGCAGGACTAGCGGGTTATATAGGGGGCAGTTCTTC,CASRTSGLYRGQFF
NA,TRBD2,TRBJ2-7,TRBV10-1,TGCGCCAGCAGTGAGCGGAGCGGCGGGAGTGTGGTCGAGCAGTACTTC,CASSERSGGSVVEQYF
NA,TRBD2,TRBJ2-7,TRBV18,TGTGCCAGCTCACCATCGACTAGCGCGACCTACGAGCAGTACTTC,CASSPSTSATYEQYF
NA,TRBD1,TRBJ2-7,TRBV25-1,TGTGCCAGCAGTGATCCGACAGGGCGAGCCTACGAGCAGTACTTC,CASSDPTGRAYEQYF
NA,NA,TRBJ2-2,TRBV7-8,TGTGCCAGCAGCTTATTGGCAGCCGGGGACGCCGGGGAGCTGTTTTTT,CASSLLAAGDAGELFF
NA,NA,TRBJ2-7,TRBV5-4,TGTGCCAGCAGTACAGACTGGGCCCGGCTGCAGTACTTC,CASSTDWARLQYF
NA,NA,TRBJ1-5,TRBV6-6,TGTGCCAGCAGTTACAGGGACAGCAATCAGCCCCAGCATTTT,CASSYRDSNQPQHF
once,TRBD1,TRBJ2-7,TRBV10-3,TGTGCCATCGGGCGGGACAGGGGCTCCTACGAGCAGTACTTC,CAIGRDRGSYEQYF
NA,TRBD2,TRBJ2-3,TRBV9,TGTGCCAGCAGTTGGGATCCTCTTGCGGGAGTCGGGGCAGATACGCAGTATTTT,CASSWDPLAGVGADTQYF
NA,TRBD2,TRBJ2-7,TRBV7-2,TGTGCCAGCAGCTTTTCAGGACTAGCGGGTTACGAGCAGTACTTC,CASSFSGLAGYEQYF
NA,NA,TRBJ1-5,TRBV7-2,TGTGCCAGCAGCTCCTTCGCCGGGGCTCGTCAGCCCCAGCATTTT,CASSSFAGARQPQHF
once,NA,TRBJ2-1,TRBV5-1,TGCGCCAGCAGCTTCGACAGTCAACTCTACAATGAGCAGTTCTTC,CASSFDSQLYNEQFF
NA,NA,TRBJ1-1,TRBV29-1,TGCAGCGTTAAAATGGGGGTGAACACTGAAGCTTTCTTT,CSVKMGVNTEAFF
NA,NA,TRBJ2-6,TRBV15,TGTGCCACGAGATCCGGGACAACATACACCGGGGCCAACGTCCTGACTTTC,CATRSGTTYTGANVLTF
NA,TRBD2,TRBJ2-3,TRBV5-1,TGCGCCAGCAGCTTGTCAGGGACTAGCGGGAGCACAGATACGCAGTATTTT,CASSLSGTSGSTDTQYF
NA,TRBD1,TRBJ1-5,TRBV7-8,TGTGCCAGCAGCCTAATGGGGGGTGCGCAGGGGGATCAGCCCCAGCATTTT,CASSLMGGAQGDQPQHF
NA,NA,TRBJ2-3,TRBV9,TGTGCCAGCAGCGGGACTCTTCACACAGATACGCAGTATTTT,CASSGTLHTDTQYF
once,NA,TRBJ1-3,TRBV28,TGTGCCAGCAGTCCGATCGGGACGGGGGTCACCATATATTTT,CASSPIGTGVTIYF
NA,NA,TRBJ2-2,TRBV7-3,TGTGCCAGCAGCTTAAGAGGGGCTAACACCGGGGAGCTGTTTTTT,CASSLRGANTGELFF
NA,NA,TRBJ1-1,TRBV5-1,TGCGCCAGCAGCTTGTGGCAGGGCATGTACACTGAAGCTTTCTTT,CASSLWQGMYTEAFF
NA,TRBD2,TRBJ2-1,TRBV7-7,TGTGCTAGCAGCTCCCGGGGATTAGCGGGAGGTGAGCAGTTCTTC,CASSSRGLAGGEQFF
NA,TRBD2,TRBJ2-3,TRBV19,TGTGCCAGTAGTGCAGGACTAGTTGATACGCAGTATTTT,CASSAGLVDTQYF
once,NA,TRBJ1-3,TRBV18,TGTGCCAGCTCACCGGTCGGCGGAGCAGGCTCTGGAAACACCATATATTTT,CASSPVGGAGSGNTIYF
NA,TRBD2,TRBJ2-1,TRBV7-7,TGTGCCAGCAGCGCAGCGGGAGGCAATGAGCAGTTCTTC,CASSAAGGNEQFF
NA,NA,TRBJ2-7,TRBV18,TGTGCCAGCTCACCAACCAGGTTTAGCACCTACGAGCAGTACTTC,CASSPTRFSTYEQYF
NA,NA,TRBJ1-1,TRBV19,TGTGCCACAGCGCGGCGGGAGGGCACTGAAGCTTTCTTT,CATARREGTEAFF
NA,NA,TRBJ2-7,TRBV7-9,TGTGCCAGCAGCTTAGCGGAAGGGGTCGAGCAGTACTTC,CASSLAEGVEQYF
NA,NA,TRBJ2-2,TRBV5-4,TGTGCCAGCAGCTTGGTGACAGGACCGAACACCGGGGAGCTGTTTTTT,CASSLVTGPNTGELFF
NA,NA,TRBJ2-3,TRBV6-1,TGTGCCAGCAGTCTCAGGGGAGTCACAGATACGCAGTATTTT,CASSLRGVTDTQYF
NA,TRBD1,TRBJ1-5,TRBV23-1,TGCGCCAGCAGTCAATCAGGTGAAGTTCGAGACAGGGCTTTTAATCAGCCCCAGCATTTT,CASSQSGEVRDRAFNQPQHF
NA,NA,TRBJ1-2,TRBV27,TGTGCCAGCAGTTTAGATTCCGGCCAGTATGGCTACACCTTC,CASSLDSGQYGYTF
NA,TRBD1,TRBJ1-4,TRBV7-9,TGTGCCAGCAGCTTAGCGACAGGGGGCGGCGGTGAAAAACTGTTTTTT,CASSLATGGGGEKLFF
NA,TRBD2,TRBJ2-1,TRBV27,TGTGCCAGCAGTTGGACCCCGACTAGCGGGTCTTACAATGAGCAGTTCTTC,CASSWTPTSGSYNEQFF
NA,TRBD2,TRBJ2-7,TRBV5-5,TGTGCCAGCAGAGTAGCGGGAGGGCCCCGCGAGCAGTACTTC,CASRVAGGPREQYF
NA,TRBD1,TRBJ2-3,TRBV7-9,TGTGCCAGCAGCTCGTCCGGGACAGATAGCACAGATACGCAGTATTTT,CASSSSGTDSTDTQYF
NA,NA,TRBJ2-5,TRBV18,TGTGCCAGCTCACCCCCCACGGGAGACGGGGAGACCCAGTACTTC,CASSPPTGDGETQYF
NA,TRBD2,TRBJ2-1,TRBV9,TGTGCCAGCAGCGGACAGCGGGGGCGGCAGGGCATTTCCTACAATGAGCAGTTCTTC,CASSGQRGRQGISYNEQFF
NA,NA,TRBJ2-7,TRBV7-9,TGTGCCGGCCAAGACAGTTTCGCCGAGCAGTACTTC,CAGQDSFAEQYF
NA,NA,TRBJ2-1,TRBV21-1,TGTGCCAGCAGAGGCGTGGCCAATGAGCAGTTCTTC,CASRGVANEQFF
NA,NA,TRBJ2-3,TRBV27,TGTGCCAGCAGTCCCAGCTACACAGATACGCAGTATTTT,CASSPSYTDTQYF
NA,NA,TRBJ1-1,TRBV5-1,TGCGCCAGCAGCGCCCAGGGAGGTACTGAAGCTTTCTTT,CASSAQGGTEAFF
NA,NA,TRBJ1-2,TRBV5-1,TGCGCCAGCAGCCACCGGGACCGGTCCCTAGACAGTCGAGATGGCTACACCTTC,CASSHRDRSLDSRDGYTF
NA,NA,TRBJ1-3,TRBV5-1,TGCGCCAGCAGCTTGGCCTTCCCGGGTTTGGGCTCTGGAAACACCATATATTTT,CASSLAFPGLGSGNTIYF
NA,TRBD1,TRBJ1-2,TRBV6-5,TGTGCCAGCAGTTATGTGGGACAGAGACCCTATGGCTACACCTTC,CASSYVGQRPYGYTF
few,TRBD2,TRBJ2-7,TRBV19,TGTGCCACTGGGACTAGCGGGACCTACGAGCAGTACTTC,CATGTSGTYEQYF